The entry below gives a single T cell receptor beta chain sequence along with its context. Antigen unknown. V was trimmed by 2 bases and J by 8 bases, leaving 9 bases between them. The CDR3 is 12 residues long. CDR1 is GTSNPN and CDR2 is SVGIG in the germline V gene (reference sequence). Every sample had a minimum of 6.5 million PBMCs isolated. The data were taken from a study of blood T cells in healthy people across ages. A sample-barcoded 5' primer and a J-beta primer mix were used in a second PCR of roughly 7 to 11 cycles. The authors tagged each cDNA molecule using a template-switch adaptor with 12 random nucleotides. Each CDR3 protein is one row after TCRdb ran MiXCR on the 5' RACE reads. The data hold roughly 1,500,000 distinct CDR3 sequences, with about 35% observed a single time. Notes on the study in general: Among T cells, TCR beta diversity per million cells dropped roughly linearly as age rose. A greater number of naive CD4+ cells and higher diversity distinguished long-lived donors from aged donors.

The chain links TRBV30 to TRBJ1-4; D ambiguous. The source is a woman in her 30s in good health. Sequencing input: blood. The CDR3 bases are TGTGCCTGGAGTCTGCGGGAGGAAAAACTGTTTTTT. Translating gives CAWSLREEKLFF.